A few counts support the clone carrying this TCR beta chain. Germline values: CDR1 SGHTA, CDR2 FQGNSA. The CDR3 consists of 15 residues. V gave up 3 bases and J gave up 5 bases; unmatched junction bases: 5. These data originate in a study of blood T cell repertoires in COVID-19. In the study overall: COVID-19 samples from acute and convalescent phases originated in the United States, Italy and Spain. Sources were T cells, B-cell-depleted T cells, or PBMCs; the material itself was cDNA or gDNA.

Libraries were prepared by immunoSEQ multiplex PCR; TCRdb keeps only in-frame clonotypes and omits some of them. The data hold approximately 300,000 clones, with approximately 86% observed a single time. Specimen: peripheral blood. This receptor was taken from a woman between 50 and 59 years old who had recovered from COVID-19. J is TRBJ2-1 and V is TRBV7-2, with TRBD1 matching 9 bases. In DNA, the CDR3 is TGTGCCAGCAGCTTTGGGACAGGGCGAAACAATGAGCAGTTCTTC. Amino acids: CASSFGTGRNNEQFF.